This is a list of T cell receptor beta chains from one sample in a study of post-analysis software for immune sequencing data. Via MiXCR, TCRdb re-called the PCR reads, giving one row per CDR3 protein. The repertoire holds over 300,000 distinct CDR3 sequences, with around 33% as singletons. Sequenced sample: blood. These receptors came from a girl aged 10 to 17 with multiple sclerosis. CDR3s include the opening cysteine and the closing phenylalanine or tryptophan. A D gene is named only where the DNA matches it firmly. The size entry is marked missing in some rows and otherwise reads once, few, many or a size class.

clone size	D gene	V gene	J gene	CDR3 protein	CDR3 DNA
NA	NA	TRBV7-6	TRBJ1-1	CASSPRGDDTEAFF	TGTGCCAGCAGCCCCAGAGGGGACGACACTGAAGCTTTCTTT
NA	TRBD1	TRBV5-1	TRBJ2-1	CASSLEPNRGLINEQFF	TGCGCCAGCAGCTTAGAGCCTAACAGGGGGCTAATCAATGAGCAGTTCTTC
NA	TRBD2	TRBV4-1	TRBJ2-6	CASSQGKLSGGLLSSGANVLTF	TGCGCCAGCAGCCAAGGCAAGTTGAGCGGGGGACTCCTGAGCTCTGGGGCCAACGTCCTGACTTTC
many	NA	TRBV7-3	TRBJ1-4	CASSVHQGWLFF	TGTGCCAGCAGCGTCCATCAGGGGTGGCTGTTTTTT
many	TRBD2	TRBV7-3	TRBJ2-3	CASSLGLAGAIPGDTQYF	TGTGCCAGCAGCTTAGGGCTAGCGGGGGCCATCCCTGGAGATACGCAGTATTTT
few	NA	TRBV5-6	TRBJ2-5	CASSRRGGQPLQETQYF	TGTGCCAGCAGCCGGAGGGGTGGGCAGCCGCTTCAAGAGACCCAGTACTTC
NA	TRBD2	TRBV7-3	TRBJ2-5	CASSLMASGGPFQETQYF	TGTGCCAGCAGCTTAATGGCTAGCGGGGGGCCTTTTCAAGAGACCCAGTACTTC
once	NA	TRBV10-3	TRBJ2-2	CAISEGADNTGELFF	TGTGCCATCAGTGAGGGGGCGGATAACACCGGGGAGCTGTTTTTT
few	TRBD1	TRBV7-3	TRBJ1-1	CASSRTGDNTEAFF	TGTGCCAGCAGCAGGACAGGTGATAACACTGAAGCTTTCTTT
few	NA	TRBV10-3	TRBJ1-2	CAISESARDYGYTF	TGTGCCATCAGTGAATCGGCCAGGGACTATGGCTACACCTTC
NA	TRBD1	TRBV28	TRBJ1-5	CASLPGGETGGDQPQHF	TGTGCCAGCCTTCCCGGGGGGGAGACAGGGGGCGATCAGCCCCAGCATTTT
once	NA	TRBV25-1	TRBJ1-2	CASSEPEAGHYTF	TGTGCCAGCAGTGAACCCGAGGCAGGGCACTACACCTTC
few	TRBD1	TRBV20-1	TRBJ2-7	CSAPGGQGLSYEQYF	TGCAGTGCCCCCGGGGGACAGGGGTTGAGTTACGAGCAGTACTTC
NA	TRBD1	TRBV20-1	TRBJ2-7	CSASGDRGLNEQYF	TGCAGTGCAAGCGGGGACAGGGGGCTTAATGAGCAGTACTTC
few	NA	TRBV3-1	TRBJ2-1	CASSQVNRAHEQFF	TGTGCCAGCAGCCAAGTAAACAGGGCCCATGAGCAGTTCTTC
NA	NA	TRBV5-1	TRBJ2-3	CASSLDGDNTDTQYF	TGCGCCAGCAGCTTGGACGGGGACAACACAGATACGCAGTATTTT
once	TRBD1	TRBV6-2/TRBV6-3	TRBJ2-7	CASSSRTGAFSYEQYF	TGTGCCAGCAGTTCCCGGACAGGGGCTTTTTCCTACGAGCAGTACTTC
NA	NA	TRBV30	TRBJ1-5	CAWGNSNQPQHF	TGTGCCTGGGGCAATAGCAATCAGCCCCAGCATTTT
NA	NA	TRBV4-3	TRBJ1-6	CASSQEWGALNSPLHF	TGCGCCAGCAGCCAAGAATGGGGCGCCCTTAATTCACCCCTCCACTTT
few	TRBD2	TRBV4-2	TRBJ2-3	CASRPTSGFTDMQYF	TGTGCCAGCAGACCTACTAGCGGCTTCACAGATATGCAGTATTTT